This passage covers 29 T cell receptor beta chains from one sample sequenced in a study of human T cells and chemical hapten exposure. Within the library, unique molecular identifiers were attached to each individual cDNA molecule. MiXCR was run by TCRdb on the reads, yielding one entry per CDR3 protein. The table has about 5,300 distinct CDR3 sequences, roughly 53% seen once. Sample treatment: therapeutic diphenylcyclopropenone sensitization with weekly scalp DPC. The sequencing here drew on whole blood, taken before DPC sensitization or 2, 6, or about 24 weeks after (not recorded which). The receptors stem from an adult with alopecia areata. Some clones in this sample may be carry-over from other donors' samples. This table probably holds off-target reads from a library built for another chain.

The rearrangement joins TRBV10-3 to TRBJ2-3, with 13 bases aligning to TRBD2. In germline, CDR1 is ENHRY, CDR2 SYGVKD. The CDR3 length is 17 residues. The trim removed 2 bases at V and 5 bases at J, leaving 7 bases unmatched. CDR3 sequence reads: CAISELTSGRALDTQYF. CDR3 DNA sequence: TGTGCCATCAGTGAGCTTACTAGCGGGAGGGCCCTAGATACGCAGTATTTT.

In DNA form, the CDR3 reads TGTGCCAGCAGCTCAGCCAGGATGGGTGAGCAGTTCTTC. Translation gives CASSSARMGEQFF. V is TRBV11-3 and J is TRBJ2-1; no clear D gene. The CDR3 totals 13 residues. The V gene lost 4 bases and the J gene lost 9 bases, with 13 bases spanning the gap. Germline values: CDR1 SGHNT, CDR2 YENEEA.

The CDR3 spells CATNRAAQETQYF. The CDR3 coding sequence is TGTGCCACCAACCGGGCAGCTCAAGAGACCCAGTACTTC. J is TRBJ2-5 and V is TRBV5-6; no clear D gene. The CDR3 runs to 13 residues. V was shortened by 9 bases and J by 2 bases, with 14 bases between the two germline ends. Germline loops: CDR1 SGHDT, CDR2 YYEEEE.

This clonotype showed up just a few times. V usage is TRBV6-6 and J usage is TRBJ1-4; a possible D gene is TRBD1 (5 bases). With 6 bases removed from V and 0 bases from J, the gap between germline ends came to 14 bases. This CDR3 has 16 residues. The germline V gene encodes CDR1 MNHNY and CDR2 SVGAGI (reference sequence). The CDR3 here is CASSGGETATNEKLFF. The CDR3 DNA reads as TGTGCCAGCAGCGGAGGAGAGACAGCAACTAATGAAAAACTGTTTTTT.

This clonotype has just a few counts. The chain is built from TRBV28 and TRBJ2-3, with unresolved D. Trimming took off 1 base at V and 2 bases at J, with 1 base between the two ends. Germline V gene lookup returns CDR1 MDHEN and CDR2 SYDVKM. This CDR3 has 12 amino acids. The CDR3 region has the DNA TGTGCCAGCAGTTTATCCACAGATACGCAGTATTTT. Its protein is CASSLSTDTQYF.

The V and J genes are TRBV30 and TRBJ2-3; TRBD1 matches at 7 bases. V shed 1 base and J 6 bases; nucleotides not matched to a gene: 1. CDR1 and CDR2 (germline): GTSNPN, SVGIG (reference sequence). This CDR3 comprises 12 residues. The CDR3 coding sequence is TGTGCCTGGAGTGAACAGGGGGATACGCAGTATTTT. Translating gives CAWSEQGDTQYF. Supplemented by reference TRBV30 and TRBJ2-3, the full variable domain reads SQTIHQWPATLVQPVGSPLSLECTVEGTSNPNLYWYRQAAGRGLQLLFYSVGIGQISSEVPQNLSASRPQDRQFILSSKKLLLSDSGFYLCAWSEQGDTQYFGPGTRLTVL.

This clonotype was picked up a small number of times. The chain recombines TRBV6-1 with TRBJ2-1, with no clear D. The CDR3 runs 14 residues. The V end was cut by 5 bases, the J end by 5 bases, with 13 bases between. Germline CDR1 and CDR2: MNHNS and SASEGT. The CDR3 reads CASSPEPVNNEQFF. The CDR3 DNA sequence: TGTGCCAGCAGTCCCGAGCCTGTTAACAATGAGCAGTTCTTC.

The CDR3 bases are TGCGCCAGCAGCTTGGTAGGACTAGCGGAGTACGAGCAGTACTTC. Amino acids: CASSLVGLAEYEQYF. This sequence joins TRBV5-1 and TRBJ2-7; 10 positions match TRBD2. V trimming: 0 bases; J trimming: 4 bases; junction bases outside the gene matches: 4. Germline V CDR1 and CDR2: SGHRS, YFSETQ. CDR3 length: 15 residues.

The chain combines TRBV12-3 or TRBV12-4 with TRBJ2-5; TRBD2 agrees at 15 bases. This CDR3 has 17 amino acids. After removal of 0 bases from V and 4 bases from J, the junction contained 3 bases not matched to a gene. CDR3 DNA: TGTGCCAGCAGTTTAGCGGGACTAGCGGGAGGTGGAGAGACCCAGTACTTC. Its translation is CASSLAGLAGGGETQYF.

This chain connects TRBV12-3 or TRBV12-4 to TRBJ2-2; D not certain. The CDR3 totals 15 residues. Trimming stripped 6 bases from V and 0 bases from J, with 11 bases between. CDR3 sequence (DNA): TGTGCCAGCAGAGAAAGGGCGACGAACACCGGGGAGCTGTTTTTT. The encoded protein is CASRERATNTGELFF.

The chain has TRBV6-6 and TRBJ2-1; 9 positions match TRBD2. The CDR3 consists of 14 residues. V was pared by 7 bases and J by 7 bases, with 8 bases of the junction left unmatched. Germline CDR1 and CDR2: MNHNY and SVGAGI (reference sequence). CDR3 DNA: TGTGCCAGCATCGGGACTAGCCCCTTTAATGAGCAGTTCTTC. It translates to CASIGTSPFNEQFF.

In its sample, this clonotype was seen a few times. The junction departs from germline at one end; a sequencing error may be responsible. V gene TRBV7-7 combines with J gene TRBJ2-1, with 12 bases aligning to TRBD2. Germline CDR1 reads SSHAT; CDR2 reads FNYEAQ (reference sequence). This CDR3 has 15 residues. In nucleotides, the CDR3 is TGTGCTAGCAGCTCCTGGACTAGCGGGATCGATGAGCAGTTCTTC. Translated, it gives CASSSWTSGIDEQFF.

This sequence joins TRBV6-4 and TRBJ2-1; no clear D. Germline CDR1 MRHNA, CDR2 SNTAGT. Trimming took off 0 bases at V and 5 bases at J, with 5 bases between the two ends. The CDR3 contains 13 residues. DNA of the CDR3: TGTGCCAGCAGTGACTCCTGGCACAATGAGCAGTTCTTC. Residues: CASSDSWHNEQFF.

The chain joins TRBV18 to TRBJ2-1; D remains ambiguous. The ends were cut back, 4 bases at V and 6 bases at J, with 4 bases in the middle. Germline lookup yields CDR1 KGHSH and CDR2 LQKENI. CDR3 length equals 11 residues. The DNA for the CDR3 is TGTGCCAGCTCACGGGGCAATGAGCAGTTCTTC. Translating it yields CASSRGNEQFF.

The rearrangement joins TRBV5-5 to TRBJ2-3; D is ambiguous. The ends were cut back, 2 bases at V and 5 bases at J, with 6 bases in the middle. CDR3 length equals 12 residues. In germline, CDR1 is SGHKS, CDR2 YYEKEE (reference sequence). CDR3 residues: CASSFSLDTQYF. CDR3 DNA sequence: TGTGCCAGCAGCTTTAGCCTAGATACGCAGTATTTT.

This chain connects TRBV7-9 to TRBJ2-1; 10 nucleotides match TRBD2. Trimming removed 6 bases from V and 6 bases from J; junction bases left unmatched: 5. The CDR3 is made up of 14 amino acids. The germline V gene encodes CDR1 SEHNR and CDR2 FQNEAQ (reference sequence). This CDR3 reads CASRSSGRANEQFF. CDR3 DNA sequence: TGTGCCAGCAGGTCTAGCGGGAGAGCCAATGAGCAGTTCTTC.

The gene calls are TRBV5-1 and TRBJ2-3; D remains ambiguous. V gave up 7 bases and J gave up 5 bases, with 5 bases separating them. Per germline, CDR1 SGHRS and CDR2 YFSETQ. This CDR3 has 10 amino acids. The CDR3 spells CASWRDTQYF. CDR3 DNA sequence: TGCGCCAGCTGGAGAGATACGCAGTATTTT.

For the CDR3, the DNA is TGTGCCAGCACTGGAGGCGGGGCTAGCACAGATACGCAGTATTTT. Protein: CASTGGGASTDTQYF. The chain uses TRBV11-2 and TRBJ2-3, with a weak D call TRBD2 (6 bases). Germline loops: CDR1 SGHAT, CDR2 FQNNGV. V was shortened by 7 bases and J by 0 bases, with 14 bases between the two germline ends. This CDR3 spans 15 amino acids. The complete variable domain, with remaining parts taken from reference TRBV11-2 and TRBJ2-3, reads EAGVAQSPRYKIIEKRQSVAFWCNPISGHATLYWYQQILGQGPKLLIQFQNNGVVDDSQLPKDRFSAERLKGVDSTLKIQPAKLEDSAVYLCASTGGGASTDTQYFGPGTRLTVL.

A remark on this clonotype: One junction end disagrees with the germline gene, perhaps due to a read error. The rearrangement links TRBV3-1 to TRBJ2-7; 11 bases match TRBD1. Germline lookup yields CDR1 LGHDT and CDR2 YNNKEL (reference sequence). This CDR3 is 12 amino acids long. In DNA form, the CDR3 reads TGTGCCAGCAGCCAAGGCGGACAGGGGGCGGACTTC. It specifies CASSQGGQGADF.

The chain joins TRBV20-1 to TRBJ2-1; 9 bases are a match to TRBD2. The CDR3 extends over 15 amino acids. V shed 6 bases and J 9 bases; nucleotides not matched to a gene: 15. Germline CDR1 DFQATT, CDR2 SNEGSKA (reference sequence). The CDR3 region is CSAWSGREGLGEQFF. The CDR3 nucleotides are TGCAGTGCCTGGTCCGGGCGGGAGGGCCTCGGTGAGCAGTTCTTC.

This clonotype was found a few times. For the CDR3, the DNA is TGTGCCAGCAGCGTAGTTCAGGGTACCCCTTTCGGTACCGGGGAGCTGTTTTTT. Encoded protein: CASSVVQGTPFGTGELFF. V is TRBV9 and J is TRBJ2-2, with a possible D match to TRBD1 (5 bases). The CDR3 has 18 residues. The V end lost 0 bases, the J end lost 5 bases, and 20 bases lay between the germline ends. In germline, CDR1 is SGDLS, CDR2 YYNGEE.

The rearrangement joins TRBV7-2 to TRBJ2-6, with TRBD1 identical over 7 bases. V dropped 5 bases and J dropped 0; count of bases not matched to a gene: 16. The CDR3 contains 20 residues. Looked up from germline, CDR1 is SGHTA and CDR2 is FQGNSA. CDR3 residues: CASSPEGVWDSYSGANVLTF. CDR3 sequence (DNA): TGTGCCAGCAGCCCCGAAGGAGTGTGGGACAGCTACTCTGGGGCCAACGTCCTGACTTTC.

Only one count was recorded for this clonotype. The chain has TRBV11-2 and TRBJ2-7; TRBD1 might be the D (6 bases). Germline CDR1 and CDR2: SGHAT and FQNNGV. CDR3 length: 15 residues. The V end lost 5 bases, the J end lost 5 bases, and 19 bases lay between the germline ends. The CDR3 protein is CASSLLPGVINEQYF. In DNA form, the CDR3 reads TGTGCCAGCAGCCTTCTGCCAGGGGTAATCAACGAGCAGTACTTC.

CDR3 sequence: CASSHLAGGSYNEQFF. DNA of the CDR3: TGTGCCAGCAGCCACCTAGCGGGAGGGTCCTACAATGAGCAGTTCTTC. The V and J genes are TRBV4-2 and TRBJ2-1; 12 positions agree with TRBD2. Germline V gives CDR1 LGHNA, CDR2 YNFKEQ. The CDR3 extends over 16 amino acids. V dropped 3 bases and J dropped 1; count of bases not matched to a gene: 1.

The count of this clonotype is one. The V call is TRBV11-1, the J call TRBJ2-1; D gene unclear. V was pared by 3 bases and J by 6 bases, with 12 bases between. Per the germline V gene, CDR1 is SGHAT and CDR2 is FQDESV (reference sequence). This CDR3 has 14 residues. The DNA of the CDR3 is TGTGCCAGCAGCTTTCGTGAGGCTTCCAATGAGCAGTTCTTC. Translated: CASSFREASNEQFF.

The V call is TRBV7-2, the J call TRBJ2-1; 10 nucleotides line up with TRBD2. The junction had 6 bases not matched to a gene; V was cut back by 4 bases and J by 0 bases. Per the germline V gene, CDR1 is SGHTA and CDR2 is FQGNSA. The length of the CDR3 is 17 residues. CDR3 sequence (DNA): TGTGCCAGCAGCTGGCGGCTAGCGGGAGACTCCTACAATGAGCAGTTCTTC. It is translated as CASSWRLAGDSYNEQFF.

The chain is built from TRBV18 and TRBJ2-5; TRBD1 matches 7 bases. J lost 4 bases, V lost 3 bases, and 5 bases had no gene match. Germline loops: CDR1 KGHSH, CDR2 LQKENI. The CDR3 is made up of 14 amino acids. The CDR3 protein is CASSPLRQGETQYF. CDR3 bases: TGTGCCAGCTCACCGTTACGACAGGGAGAGACCCAGTACTTC. The variable domain in full, completed from reference TRBV18 and TRBJ2-5, reads NAGVMQNPRHLVRRRGQEARLRCSPMKGHSHVYWYRQLPEEGLKFMVYLQKENIIDESGMPKERFSAEFPKEGPSILRIQQVVRGDSAAYFCASSPLRQGETQYFGPGTRLLVL.

This chain connects TRBV2 to TRBJ2-1, with TRBD2 matching 14 bases. V shed 6 bases, J shed 9 bases, and the junction held 7 bases outside the gene matches. CDR1 SNHLY and CDR2 FYNNEI come from the germline V gene. The CDR3 extends over 15 amino acids. CDR3 protein: CASSPGTSGRSEQFF. The CDR3 nucleotides are TGTGCCAGCAGCCCCGGGACTAGCGGGAGAAGTGAGCAGTTCTTC.

There are a few counts of this clonotype. The chain couples TRBV3-1 to TRBJ2-5, with D tentatively TRBD1 or TRBD2 (5 bases each). V lost 0 bases and J 5 bases, leaving 13 bases between the germline ends. This CDR3 is 15 amino acids long. Germline CDR1 reads LGHDT; CDR2 reads YNNKEL (reference sequence). The CDR3 nucleotides are TGTGCCAGCAGCCAAGAAGCGGCCCGACAGGAGACCCAGTACTTC. Translated, it gives CASSQEAARQETQYF.